Described below is a single TCR beta chain sequence and its context. Its antigen remains unidentified. During its preparation, the TCRbeta library received unique molecular identifiers. TCRdb itself ran the PCR reads through MiXCR, one entry per CDR3 protein. The profile shows roughly 570,000 distinct CDR3 sequences, roughly 30% of them singletons. This CDR3 has 17 amino acids. Germline V gene lookup returns CDR1 SSHAT and CDR2 FNYEAQ (reference sequence). V lost 4 bases and J lost 0, with 19 bases in between. This entry is derived from a study of T-cell reconstitution after alpha-beta-depleted transplantation in children. Overall study results and limits: Recipient T cells and thymic progenitors that survived gave rise to the high TCRbeta diversity observed at day 60 in some patients. In patients about two months after transplant, alpha-beta T cells reportedly arose from several hundred expanded graft clones.

Here the sequenced sample was PBMCs, taken before TCRalphabeta/CD19-depleted stem cell transplant. The origin of this receptor is a boy in the first two years of life with Wiskott-Aldrich syndrome, due to receive a stem cell transplant. The chain is built from TRBV7-7 and TRBJ2-7, with D possibly being TRBD1 (6 bases). Written as DNA, the CDR3 is TGTGCCAGCAGCTCTGTTGGGAAAGACAGGATCTCCTACGAGCAGTACTTC. This gives the protein CASSSVGKDRISYEQYF. The full variable domain, in which reference TRBV7-7 and TRBJ2-7 provide the parts outside the CDR3, is GAGVSQSPRYKVTKRGQDVTLRCDPISSHATLYWYQQALGQGPEFLTYFNYEAQPDKSGLPSDRFSAERPEGSISTLTIQRTEQRDSAMYRCASSSVGKDRISYEQYFGPGTRLTVT.